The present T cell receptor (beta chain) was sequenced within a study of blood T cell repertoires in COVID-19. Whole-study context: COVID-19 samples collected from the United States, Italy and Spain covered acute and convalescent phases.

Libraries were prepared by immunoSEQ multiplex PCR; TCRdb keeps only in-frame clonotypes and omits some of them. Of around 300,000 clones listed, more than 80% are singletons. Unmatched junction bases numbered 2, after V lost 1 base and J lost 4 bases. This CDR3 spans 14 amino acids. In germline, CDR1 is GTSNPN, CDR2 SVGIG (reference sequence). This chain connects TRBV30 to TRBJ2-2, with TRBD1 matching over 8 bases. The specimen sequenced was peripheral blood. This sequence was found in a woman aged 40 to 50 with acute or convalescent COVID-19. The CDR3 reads CAWSGQGATGELFF. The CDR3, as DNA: TGTGCCTGGAGTGGCCAGGGGGCCACCGGGGAGCTGTTTTTT.